A single sample gave rise to the 18 T cell receptor beta chains below, sequenced in a study of shared clonotypes between healthy human individuals. Repertoires were generated with immunoSEQ multiplex PCR, while TCRdb's copy carries only in-frame clones and drops some. The table lists 2 million to 2.5 million clones, approximately 95% of them singletons. The sequenced sample consisted of naive CD4+ T cells sorted from blood. Specified subset: CD45RA+ positively selected. Receptors originate from a man aged 18 to 35 in good health.

Only one count was recorded for this clone. The V call is TRBV9, the J call TRBJ1-1; D is unclear. CDR1 is SGDLS, CDR2 YYNGEE, per germline. V was cut by 0 bases and J by 2 bases, with 8 bases left in between. The CDR3 extends over 14 amino acids. The chain's CDR3 is CASSVDQVNTEAFF. The CDR3 DNA is TGTGCCAGCAGCGTAGATCAGGTAAACACTGAAGCTTTCTTT. Complete variable domain (other parts from reference TRBV9 and TRBJ1-1): DSGVTQTPKHLITATGQRVTLRCSPRSGDLSVYWYQQSLDQGLQFLIQYYNGEERAKGNILERFSAQQFPDLHSELNLSSLELGDSALYFCASSVDQVNTEAFFGQGTRLTVV.

The chain couples TRBV6-5 to TRBJ1-3; 7 bases are shared with TRBD1. After removal of 6 bases from V and 0 bases from J, the junction contained 5 bases not matched to a gene. The germline CDR1 and CDR2 sequences are MNHEY and SVGAGI. The CDR3 covers 15 residues. In nucleotides, the CDR3 is TGTGCCAGCAGACCTGGACAGGTCTCTGGAAACACCATATATTTT. This codes for CASRPGQVSGNTIYF.

This clone was picked up one time. The chain employs TRBV27 and TRBJ2-2; no firm D call. V lost 4 bases to trimming and J lost 5 bases, with 17 bases between them. This CDR3 is 16 amino acids long. The germline V gene encodes CDR1 MNHEY and CDR2 SMNVEV (reference sequence). The CDR3 DNA sequence: TGTGCCAGCAGTTCCCCTGGGAATAGAAAGACCGGGGAGCTGTTTTTT. It codes for CASSSPGNRKTGELFF.

The chain uses TRBV11-3 and TRBJ1-4; no clear D gene. The V end was cut by 5 bases, the J end by 8 bases, with 12 bases between. From germline, CDR1 is SGHNT and CDR2 YENEEA. The CDR3 is 13 residues long. The CDR3 protein is CASSRRVGEKLFF. CDR3 DNA sequence: TGTGCCAGCAGCAGACGCGTGGGGGAAAAACTGTTTTTT.

The genes are TRBV5-1 and TRBJ2-3, with D uncertain. This CDR3 contains 14 residues. V was pared by 5 bases and J by 0 bases, with 10 bases between. Germline CDR1 and CDR2: SGHRS and YFSETQ. The CDR3 spells CASSEDSSTDTQYF. CDR3 in DNA: TGCGCCAGCAGTGAGGATTCTAGCACAGATACGCAGTATTTT.

The chain links TRBV15 to TRBJ1-2, with D perhaps TRBD1 (6 bases). Trimming took off 0 bases at V and 6 bases at J, with 14 bases between the two ends. Germline values: CDR1 LNHNV, CDR2 YYDKDF (reference sequence). This CDR3 comprises 15 residues. The CDR3 sequence: CATSRDTGTKDGYTF. The CDR3 coding sequence is TGTGCCACCAGCAGAGACACAGGGACAAAGGATGGCTACACCTTC.

This rearrangement joins TRBV19 to TRBJ1-5; D remains unclear. With 1 base removed from V and 2 bases from J, the gap between germline ends came to 9 bases. The CDR3 loop spans 15 amino acids. Germline CDR1 reads LNHDA; CDR2 reads SQIVND (reference sequence). The CDR3 loop is CASSIGSQGNQPQHF. The CDR3 coding sequence is TGTGCCAGTAGTATAGGCAGCCAGGGCAATCAGCCCCAGCATTTT.

This clone was picked up a small number of times. The chain uses TRBV2 and TRBJ2-7; D uncertain. The CDR3 extends over 13 amino acids. CDR1 is SNHLY and CDR2 is FYNNEI in the germline V gene. V gave up 4 bases and J gave up 3 bases, with 10 bases separating them. CDR3 in amino acids: CASSGVEGYEQYF. The CDR3 bases are TGTGCCAGCAGTGGAGTTGAAGGCTACGAGCAGTACTTC.

V is TRBV10-3 and J is TRBJ1-2; D is perhaps TRBD1 (5 bases). The CDR3 is 14 amino acids. Looked up from germline, CDR1 is ENHRY and CDR2 is SYGVKD. The germline V and J ends were trimmed by 6 bases and 0 bases, with 11 bases remaining between them. CDR3 protein: CAISREGANYGYTF. The DNA for the CDR3 is TGTGCCATCAGCAGGGAAGGGGCTAACTATGGCTACACCTTC.

The CDR3 sequence: CASSIQGNTEKLFF. CDR3 DNA sequence: TGCGCCAGCAGCATACAGGGGAATACTGAAAAACTGTTTTTT. V usage is TRBV5-1 and J usage is TRBJ1-4; 7 nucleotides align to TRBD1. This CDR3 is built from 14 residues. Unmatched junction bases numbered 7, after V lost 4 bases and J lost 7 bases. CDR1 and CDR2 (germline): SGHRS, YFSETQ. Full variable domain (outside the CDR3, taken from reference TRBV5-1 and TRBJ1-4): KAGVTQTPRYLIKTRGQQVTLSCSPISGHRSVSWYQQTPGQGLQFLFEYFSETQRNKGNFPGRFSGRQFSNSRSEMNVSTLELGDSALYLCASSIQGNTEKLFFGSGTQLSVL.

The V call is TRBV6-1, the J call TRBJ1-5; no clear D gene. This CDR3 has 15 residues. Germline assignment: CDR1 MNHNS and CDR2 SASEGT. The germline V and J ends were trimmed by 8 bases and 1 base, with 15 bases remaining between them. CDR3 protein: CASDQDGRSNQPQHF. CDR3 bases: TGTGCCAGCGATCAGGATGGGCGGAGCAATCAGCCCCAGCATTTT.

In regard to this clone: The identical CDR3 is also encoded by other nucleotide sequences in the sample. This sequence joins TRBV27 and TRBJ1-2; D might be TRBD1 (5 bases). The CDR3 spans 13 residues. Germline V gene lookup returns CDR1 MNHEY and CDR2 SMNVEV (reference sequence). The V end lost 2 bases, the J end lost 2 bases, and 6 bases lay between the germline ends. CDR3 loop: CASSLRQNYGYTF. As DNA, the CDR3 is TGTGCCAGCAGTTTAAGACAGAACTATGGCTACACCTTC.

In the case of this clone: Distinct nucleotide sequences in the sample also encode this CDR3. The chain links TRBV10-3 to TRBJ2-3; D is perhaps TRBD1 (5 bases). Trimming cost V 8 bases and J 3 bases, with 9 bases left between them. Looked up from germline, CDR1 is ENHRY and CDR2 is SYGVKD. The CDR3 contains 12 residues. The CDR3 spells CAIGQGTDTQYF. The DNA of the CDR3 is TGTGCCATCGGCCAGGGAACAGATACGCAGTATTTT.

With regard to this clone: Different DNA sequences within this sample yield the same CDR3. This chain joins TRBV12-5 and TRBJ2-7; D remains unclear. CDR1 is LGHNT, CDR2 FRNRAP, per germline. V lost 2 bases, J lost 2 bases, and 4 bases lay in between. The CDR3 is 12 amino acids. For the CDR3, the DNA is TGTGCTAGTGGTTTGACTCCCTACGAGCAGTACTTC. It specifies CASGLTPYEQYF.

The rearrangement links TRBV12-2 to TRBJ1-5. TRBV12-2 is assigned pseudogene status. This CDR3 comprises 15 residues. CDR3 sequence: CASRLSTVSNQPQHF. In nucleotides, the CDR3 is TGTGCAAGTCGCCTTAGTACTGTAAGCAATCAGCCCCAGCATTTT.

This clone was seen just once. The chain carries TRBV19 and TRBJ2-6; a weak D match, TRBD1 (5 bases). Germline V gives CDR1 LNHDA, CDR2 SQIVND (reference sequence). The CDR3 contains 15 residues. V shed 7 bases and J shed 1 base, with 11 bases lying between them. CDR3 nucleotide sequence: TGTGCCAGTACCATAGACAGTTCTGGGGCCAACGTCCTGACTTTC. Protein sequence: CASTIDSSGANVLTF.

On this clone: The sample carries other DNA sequences with the same CDR3. The chain links TRBV25-1 to TRBJ1-5, with D hard to call. With 4 bases removed from V and 0 bases from J, the gap between germline ends came to 4 bases. CDR3 length: 13 residues. Germline loops: CDR1 MGHDK, CDR2 SYGVNS. The CDR3 spells CASSVGSNQPQHF. In DNA, the CDR3 is TGTGCCAGCAGTGTTGGTAGCAATCAGCCCCAGCATTTT.

This chain uses TRBV11-3 with TRBJ2-3, with 11 bases fitting TRBD2. V lost 3 bases, J lost 0 bases, and 8 bases stayed unmatched. There are 18 residues in the CDR3. Germline CDR1 is SGHNT and CDR2 is YENEEA. For the CDR3, the DNA is TGTGCCAGCAGCTTGGGAACTAGCGGGGGCCGGAGCACAGATACGCAGTATTTT. This translates into CASSLGTSGGRSTDTQYF.